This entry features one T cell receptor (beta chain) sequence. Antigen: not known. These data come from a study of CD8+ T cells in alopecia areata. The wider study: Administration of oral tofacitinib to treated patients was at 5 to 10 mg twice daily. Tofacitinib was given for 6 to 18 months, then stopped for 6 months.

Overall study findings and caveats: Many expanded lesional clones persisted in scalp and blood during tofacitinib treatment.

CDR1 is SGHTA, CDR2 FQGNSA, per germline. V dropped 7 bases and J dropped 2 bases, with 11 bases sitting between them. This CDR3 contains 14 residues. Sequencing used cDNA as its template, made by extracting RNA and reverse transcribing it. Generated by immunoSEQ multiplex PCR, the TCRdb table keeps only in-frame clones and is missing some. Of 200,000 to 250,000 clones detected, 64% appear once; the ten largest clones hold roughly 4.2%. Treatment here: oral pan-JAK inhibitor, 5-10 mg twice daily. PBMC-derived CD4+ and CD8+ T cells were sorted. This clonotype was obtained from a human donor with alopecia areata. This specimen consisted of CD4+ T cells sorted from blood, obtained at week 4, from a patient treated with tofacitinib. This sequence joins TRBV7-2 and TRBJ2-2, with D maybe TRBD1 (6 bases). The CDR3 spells CASNTGRNTGELFF. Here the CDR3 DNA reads TGTGCCAGCAACACAGGGAGAAACACCGGGGAGCTGTTTTTT.